The present T cell receptor (beta chain) was sequenced within a study of blood T cell repertoires in COVID-19. Study at large: The United States, Italy and Spain supplied acute and convalescent COVID-19 samples. In each case, the material was cDNA or gDNA derived from T cells, B-cell-depleted T cells, or PBMCs.

Authors' processing steps: Amplified reference gene primers provided the basis for estimating nucleated cell counts. Clones were sequenced by immunoSEQ multiplex PCR, and TCRdb holds only the in-frame ones, with some missing. V and J calls and clone size follow that table, whereas D and trimming were derived from the DNA. Of around 500,000 clones listed, 80% to 90% are singletons. This CDR3 region has 15 residues. The germline V gene has CDR1 MDHEN and CDR2 SYDVKM. J gave up 1 base and V 5 bases, and 5 bases lay outside the gene matches. The sequenced material came from peripheral blood. The TCR was taken from a human donor in a cohort sampled during active COVID-19. The rearrangement joins TRBV28 to TRBJ2-7; TRBD2 matches at 10 bases. Here the CDR3 DNA reads TGTGCCAGCAGTACTAGCGGGACACCATCCTACGAGCAGTACTTC. This translates into CASSTSGTPSYEQYF.